This record covers a single T cell receptor (beta chain). The record originates from a study of shared clonotypes between healthy human individuals. Study-level background: The study enrolled a couple of women and a few men aged 18 to 49.

CDR3 length: 16 residues. The germline V gene encodes CDR1 MNHEY and CDR2 SMNVEV (reference sequence). V was clipped by 5 bases and J by 1 base; unmatched bases: 5. Method: immunoSEQ multiplex PCR; TCRdb's copy keeps in-frame clones and lacks some. The sample holds 2 million to 2.5 million clones, roughly 90% seen once. The chain has TRBV27 and TRBJ1-5; 10 nucleotides align to TRBD1. What was sequenced was naive CD4+ T cells from PBMCs. Subset described: CD45RA+ positively selected. The sequence was obtained from a man between 18 and 35 years old in good health. Some clones in this sample may be carry-over from other donors' samples. The CDR3, as DNA: TGTGCCAGCAGTCCCCGGGACAGGGGAAGCAATCAGCCCCAGCATTTT. Translation gives CASSPRDRGSNQPQHF.